This entry is about one T cell receptor beta chain. The antigen remains unidentified. With 60 Vbeta and 13 Jbeta primers, the PCR was carried out. The method was immunoSEQ multiplex PCR; TCRdb's version includes in-frame clones alone and lacks a portion of them. This table has about 130,000 clones, just over 75% appearing once. The data belong to a study of cytomegalovirus exposure and HLA in healthy donors. Whole-study context: When about 400 donors were genotyped, 80% to 90% of them were found to fall in the Caucasian-associated ancestry cluster.

Study-level findings and limits: Because they were indistinguishable, some V segments, including TRBV6-2 and TRBV6-3, were excluded.

Germline loops: CDR1 LNHDA, CDR2 SQIVND (reference sequence). CDR3 length: 14 amino acids. The V end was cut by 5 bases, the J end by 6 bases, with 14 bases between. This clonotype was sampled from a woman aged 45-59 years in good health and CMV-seronegative. V gene TRBV19 combines with J gene TRBJ2-1, with D perhaps matching TRBD1 (5 bases). The sequencing sample was made of PBMCs. CDR3 loop: CASSVQGKGNEQFF. CDR3 bases: TGTGCCAGTAGTGTCCAGGGTAAGGGCAATGAGCAGTTCTTC.